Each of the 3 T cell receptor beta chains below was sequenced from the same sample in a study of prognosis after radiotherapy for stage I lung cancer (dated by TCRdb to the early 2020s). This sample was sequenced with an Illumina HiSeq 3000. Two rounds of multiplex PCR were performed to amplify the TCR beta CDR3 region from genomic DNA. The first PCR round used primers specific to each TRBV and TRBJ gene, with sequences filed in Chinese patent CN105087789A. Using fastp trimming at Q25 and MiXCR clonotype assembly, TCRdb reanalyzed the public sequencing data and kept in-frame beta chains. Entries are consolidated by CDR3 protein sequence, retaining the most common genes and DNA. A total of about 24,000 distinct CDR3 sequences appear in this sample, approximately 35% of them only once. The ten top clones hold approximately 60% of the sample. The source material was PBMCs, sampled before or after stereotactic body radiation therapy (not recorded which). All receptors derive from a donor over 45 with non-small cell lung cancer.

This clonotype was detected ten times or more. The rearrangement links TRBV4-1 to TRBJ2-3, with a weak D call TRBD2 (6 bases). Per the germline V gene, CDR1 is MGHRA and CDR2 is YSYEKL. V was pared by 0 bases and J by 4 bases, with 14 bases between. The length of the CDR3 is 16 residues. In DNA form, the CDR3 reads TGCGCCAGCAGCCAAGAGGTCACGGGAGCTTCAGATACGCAGTATTTT. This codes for CASSQEVTGASDTQYF.

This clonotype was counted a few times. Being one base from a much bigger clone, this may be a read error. CDR3 DNA: TGCAGTGCTAGAGATACAGGGGCGCGAACTGAAGCTTTCTTT. Translated: CSARDTGARTEAFF. The V and J genes are TRBV20-1 and TRBJ1-1; the match to TRBD1 covers 7 bases. The V gene end was trimmed by 0 bases and the J gene end by 5 bases; junction bases not matched to a gene: 6. The CDR3 has 14 amino acids. Germline lookup yields CDR1 DFQATT and CDR2 SNEGSKA (reference sequence).

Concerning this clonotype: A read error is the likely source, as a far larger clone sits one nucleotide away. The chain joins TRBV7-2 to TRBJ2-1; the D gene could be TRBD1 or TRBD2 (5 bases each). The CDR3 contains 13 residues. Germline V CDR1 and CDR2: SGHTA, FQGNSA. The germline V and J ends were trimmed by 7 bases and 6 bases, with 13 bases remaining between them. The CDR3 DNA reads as TGTGCCAGCATCCTTGAGGGGCTCAATGAGCAGTTCTTC. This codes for CASILEGLNEQFF. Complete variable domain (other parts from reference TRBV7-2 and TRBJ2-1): GAGVSQSPSNKVTEKGKDVELRCDPISGHTALYWYRQSLGQGLEFLIYFQGNSAPDKSGLPSDRFSAERTGGSVSTLTIQRTQQEDSAVYLCASILEGLNEQFFGPGTRLTVL.